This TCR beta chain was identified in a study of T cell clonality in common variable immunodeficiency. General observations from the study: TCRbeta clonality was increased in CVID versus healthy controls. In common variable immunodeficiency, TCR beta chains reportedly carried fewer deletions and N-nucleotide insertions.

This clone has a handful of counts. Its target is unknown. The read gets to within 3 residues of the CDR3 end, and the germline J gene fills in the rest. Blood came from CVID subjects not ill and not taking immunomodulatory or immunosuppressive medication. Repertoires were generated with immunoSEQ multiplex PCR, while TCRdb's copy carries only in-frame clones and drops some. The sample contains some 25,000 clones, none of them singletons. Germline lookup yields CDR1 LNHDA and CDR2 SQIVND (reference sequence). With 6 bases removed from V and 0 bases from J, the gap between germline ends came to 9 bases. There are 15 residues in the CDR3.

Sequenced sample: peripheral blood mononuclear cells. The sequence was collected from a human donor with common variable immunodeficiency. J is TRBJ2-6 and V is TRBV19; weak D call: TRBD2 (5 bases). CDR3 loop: CASRTEGSGANVLTF. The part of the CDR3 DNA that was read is TGTGCCAGTAGAACCGAGGGCTCTGGGGCCAACGTC.